This note documents a single T cell receptor beta chain sequence. These data belong to a study of blood T cell repertoires in COVID-19. On the study more broadly: Spain, Italy and the United States supplied samples that represented acute and convalescent COVID-19. The cDNA or gDNA used as material had been derived from T cells, B-cell-depleted T cells, or PBMCs.

Trimming cost V 0 bases and J 1 base; bases outside gene matches: 2. CDR1 is SGHTA and CDR2 is FQGTGA in the germline V gene. The CDR3 sequence is 16 residues long. Per the authors' pipeline: Quantification of nucleated cells was approximated via reference gene primer amplification. Generated by immunoSEQ multiplex PCR, the TCRdb table keeps only in-frame clones and is missing some. The V and J calls and clone size were taken over from that table, and D and trimming were inferred from the DNA. The data hold around 200,000 clones, with around 84% observed a single time. The source is an elderly man with acute or convalescent COVID-19. This sequence joins TRBV7-3 and TRBJ1-1; 10 bases align to TRBD1. Sequencing was done on a sample of peripheral blood. The CDR3 sequence: CASSLTGQGGNTEAFF. The CDR3 nucleotides read TGTGCCAGCAGCTTAACAGGACAGGGGGGGAACACTGAAGCTTTCTTT.